The 2 T cell receptor beta chains below were found in one sample sequenced in a study of beta chain features in type 1 diabetes. Findings and limits, study-wide: Moderate yet significant TCRB CDR3 shortening was seen in Type 1 diabetes patients in all four CD4+ subsets.

Sequenced material consisted of expressed TCRB transcripts (all of the isolated RNA was reverse transcribed). Only in-frame clones appear in the TCRdb table, and some are missing; sequencing was by immunoSEQ multiplex PCR. The sample lists 600,000 to 750,000 clones, around 11% occurring once. No antigen is known for these receptors. The sequenced sample was naive CD4+ T cells from blood. The receptors stem from a man in his thirties or forties with type 1 diabetes.

The table lists this clone with a few counts. The chain has TRBV18 and TRBJ1-2, with TRBD1 matching 8 bases. This CDR3 region has 15 residues. With 4 bases clipped from V and 0 bases from J, the junction kept 4 bases outside the gene matches. The germline gives CDR1 KGHSH, CDR2 LQKENI. The CDR3 is CASSLGTGANYGYTF. The CDR3 nucleotides read TGTGCCAGCTCACTAGGGACAGGAGCTAACTATGGCTACACCTTC.

A few counts support this clone. CDR3 DNA: TGTGCCAGCAGCTTAGCGGCAGGGGCCCCAGAGACCCAGTACTTC. Amino acids: CASSLAAGAPETQYF. The chain links TRBV7-2 to TRBJ2-5; perhaps TRBD1 as D (6 bases). V lost 0 bases to trimming and J lost 4 bases, with 12 bases between them. CDR3 length equals 15 residues. Germline V gene sequence: CDR1 SGHTA, CDR2 FQGNSA.